This T cell receptor beta chain was profiled in a study of T cell repertoires in cytomegalovirus infection. Study-level information: Public TCR beta signatures indicated both CMV infection and matching HLA type. Study findings and constraints: The cumulative frequency of public TCR beta families distinguished individuals who carried CMV together with the relevant HLA.

V shed 7 bases and J shed 5 bases, with 26 bases lying between them. This CDR3 region has 17 residues. CDR1 MDHEN and CDR2 SYDVKM come from the germline V gene. This clonotype was found many times. The antigen is not known. TCRdb re-called the reads through MiXCR, storing one row per CDR3 protein. The sample consists of 250,000 or so distinct CDR3 sequences, roughly an eighth of them appearing once. The rearrangement uses TRBV28 and TRBJ1-1; a weak D match, TRBD1 (5 bases). This sequence originates from a human donor in good health (CMV status not recorded). Some clones in this sample may be carry-over from other donors' samples. What was sequenced was PBMCs. As DNA, the CDR3 is TGTGCCAGCACCGTTGCAGGGAACATGATTGAGCGGACTGAAGCTTTCTTT. It yields the protein CASTVAGNMIERTEAFF. Variable domain in full (rest from reference TRBV28 and TRBJ1-1): DVKVTQSSRYLVKRTGEKVFLECVQDMDHENMFWYRQDPGLGLRLIYFSYDVKMKEKGDIPEGYSVSREKKERFSLILESASTNQTSMYLCASTVAGNMIERTEAFFGQGTRLTVV.